This T cell receptor (beta chain) was found in a study of PD-1 blockade in classical Hodgkin lymphoma. Sequenced by immunoSEQ multiplex PCR; TCRdb stores in-frame clones only, minus some. The sample holds 40,000 to 45,000 clones, approximately 70% seen once. From germline, CDR1 is SNHLY and CDR2 FYNNEI. This CDR3 spans 17 amino acids. Between the trimmed V and J ends, which lost 1 base and 0 bases, there was a span of 13 bases. Sample time point: cycle 4 day 1 (C4D1), after 6 weeks of nivolumab. All the patients suffered relapse after autologous stem cell transplantation, and brentuximab vedotin exposure differed.

The rearrangement links TRBV2 to TRBJ2-1, with D perhaps given as TRBD1 or TRBD2 (5 bases each). This clonotype was obtained from a human donor with classical Hodgkin lymphoma. This specimen consisted of peripheral blood mononuclear cells (PBMCs), obtained before the fourth cycle of nivolumab. CDR3 coding DNA: TGTGCCAGCAGTGAAGGCCCCTGGGGGAGCTCCTACAATGAGCAGTTCTTC. Its protein is CASSEGPWGSSYNEQFF.